This T cell receptor (beta chain) was captured by sequencing in a study of OX40 agonist ivuxolimab in advanced cancers. As for the study in general: Dose-escalation patients suffered from hepatocellular carcinoma, melanoma, renal cell or head and neck cancer. Two cutaneous melanoma patients and one hepatocellular carcinoma patient, three in all, had partial responses. General study results and limits: Doses of 0.1 to 3.0 mg/kg were accompanied by clonal expansion of CD4+ and CD8+ blood T cells by week 6.

Germline V gene sequence: CDR1 SGHRS, CDR2 YFSETQ. The CDR3 extends over 14 amino acids. The ends lost 5 bases at V and 0 bases at J; junction bases unmatched: 0. A note on this clone: Its specificity is unknown.

Blood draws occurred at baseline, cycle 4 day 1, and cycle 7 day 1. Assay used: immunoSEQ multiplex PCR; TCRdb lists only in-frame clones, some missing. This sample carries about 31,000 clones, approximately 86% of them seen once, and the ten largest clones take around a third. This sequence joins TRBV5-1 and TRBJ2-1; 9 bases are a match to TRBD2. This clonotype was sampled from an adult with an advanced solid tumor such as melanoma, head and neck, liver or kidney cancer. This material consisted of CD4+ or CD8+ T cells sorted from blood, taken in a trial of the OX40 agonist ivuxolimab. The CDR3 sequence is CASRAGGSYNEQFF. CDR3 sequence (DNA): TGCGCCAGCAGAGCGGGAGGCTCCTACAATGAGCAGTTCTTC.